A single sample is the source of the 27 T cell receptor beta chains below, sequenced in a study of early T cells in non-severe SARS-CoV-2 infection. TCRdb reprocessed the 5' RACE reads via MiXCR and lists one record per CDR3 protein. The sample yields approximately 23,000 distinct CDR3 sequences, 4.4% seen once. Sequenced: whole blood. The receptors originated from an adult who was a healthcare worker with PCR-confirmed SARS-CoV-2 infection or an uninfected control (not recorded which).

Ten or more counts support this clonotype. The CDR3 nucleotides read TGTGCCAAGACGGGGAATGAGCAGTTCTTC. This translates into CAKTGNEQFF. The J gene is TRBJ2-1, the V gene TRBV5-4; D is perhaps TRBD2 (5 bases). The CDR3 covers 10 residues. The V and J ends lost 9 bases and 7 bases respectively, with 8 bases between them. Germline loops: CDR1 SGHNT, CDR2 YYREEE (reference sequence). The whole variable domain, remainder taken from reference TRBV5-4 and TRBJ2-1, is ETGVTQSPTHLIKTRGQQVTLRCSSQSGHNTVSWYQQALGQGPQFIFQYYREEENGRGNFPPRFSGLQFPNYSSELNVNALELDDSALYLCAKTGNEQFFGPGTRLTVL.

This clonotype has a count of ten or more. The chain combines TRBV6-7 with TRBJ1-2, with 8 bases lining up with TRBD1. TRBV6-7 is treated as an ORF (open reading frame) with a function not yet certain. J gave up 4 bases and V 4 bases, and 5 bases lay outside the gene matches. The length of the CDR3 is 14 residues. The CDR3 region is CASSSQGEGYGYTF. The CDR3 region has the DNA TGTGCCAGCAGTTCACAGGGGGAGGGCTATGGCTACACCTTC.

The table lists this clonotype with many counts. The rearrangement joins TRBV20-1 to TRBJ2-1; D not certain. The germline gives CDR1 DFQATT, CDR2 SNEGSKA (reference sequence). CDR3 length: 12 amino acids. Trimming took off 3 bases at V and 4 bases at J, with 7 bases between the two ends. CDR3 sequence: CSASQPYNEQFF. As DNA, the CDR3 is TGCAGTGCTAGTCAACCATACAATGAGCAGTTCTTC.

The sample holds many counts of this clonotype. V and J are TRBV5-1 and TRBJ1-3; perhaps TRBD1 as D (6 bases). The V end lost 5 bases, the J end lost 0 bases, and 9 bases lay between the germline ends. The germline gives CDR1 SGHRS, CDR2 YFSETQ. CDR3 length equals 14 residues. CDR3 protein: CASRRGSSGNTIYF. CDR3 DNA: TGCGCCAGCAGAAGGGGGAGCTCTGGAAACACCATATATTTT.

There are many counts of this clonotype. The CDR3 region is CASRWGGTPGNQPQHF. The CDR3 DNA is TGTGCCAGTAGATGGGGGGGGACCCCTGGCAATCAGCCCCAGCATTTT. This sequence joins TRBV19 and TRBJ1-5; maybe TRBD1 (5 bases). Germline V gene sequence: CDR1 LNHDA, CDR2 SQIVND (reference sequence). CDR3 length equals 16 residues. Trimming left V 6 bases short and J 2 bases short, with 17 bases between.

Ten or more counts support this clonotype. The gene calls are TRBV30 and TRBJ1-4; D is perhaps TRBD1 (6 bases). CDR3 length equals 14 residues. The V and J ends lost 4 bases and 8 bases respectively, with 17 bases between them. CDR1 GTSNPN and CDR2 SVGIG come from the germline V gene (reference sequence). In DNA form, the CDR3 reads TGTGCCTGGAATTCCGGGACACGGGGAGAAAAACTGTTTTTT. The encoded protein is CAWNSGTRGEKLFF.

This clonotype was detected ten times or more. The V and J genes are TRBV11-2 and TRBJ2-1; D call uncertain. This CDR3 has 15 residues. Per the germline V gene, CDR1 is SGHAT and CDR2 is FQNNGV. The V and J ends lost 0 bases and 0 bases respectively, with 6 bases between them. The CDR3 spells CASSLEISSYNEQFF. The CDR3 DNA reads TGTGCCAGCAGCTTAGAGATAAGCTCCTACAATGAGCAGTTCTTC. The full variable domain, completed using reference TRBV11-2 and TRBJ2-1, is EAGVAQSPRYKIIEKRQSVAFWCNPISGHATLYWYQQILGQGPKLLIQFQNNGVVDDSQLPKDRFSAERLKGVDSTLKIQPAKLEDSAVYLCASSLEISSYNEQFFGPGTRLTVL.

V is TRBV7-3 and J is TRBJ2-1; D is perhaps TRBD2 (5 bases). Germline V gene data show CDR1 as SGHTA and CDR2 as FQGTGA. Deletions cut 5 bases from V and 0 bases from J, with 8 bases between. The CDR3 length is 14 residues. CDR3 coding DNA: TGTGCCAGCAGCGAACGGGGCTCCTACAATGAGCAGTTCTTC. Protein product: CASSERGSYNEQFF.

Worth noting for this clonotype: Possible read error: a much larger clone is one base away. The CDR3 DNA is TGTGCCAGCAGTCAGGGAGGGAGGACGAACGCTGAAGCTTTCTTT. Its protein product is CASSQGGRTNAEAFF. J is TRBJ1-1 and V is TRBV28, with D maybe TRBD1 (5 bases). Germline CDR1 and CDR2: MDHEN and SYDVKM. CDR3 length: 15 residues.

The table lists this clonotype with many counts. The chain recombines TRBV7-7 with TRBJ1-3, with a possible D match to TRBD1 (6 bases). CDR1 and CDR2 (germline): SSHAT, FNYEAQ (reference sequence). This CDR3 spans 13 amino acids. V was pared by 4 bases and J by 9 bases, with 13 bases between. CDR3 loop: CASSSDRRGTIYF. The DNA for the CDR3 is TGTGCCAGCAGCTCAGACAGGCGTGGCACCATATATTTT.

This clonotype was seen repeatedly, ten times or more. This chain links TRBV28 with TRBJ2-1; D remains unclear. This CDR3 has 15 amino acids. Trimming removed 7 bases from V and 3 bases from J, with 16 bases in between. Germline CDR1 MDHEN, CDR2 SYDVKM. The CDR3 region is CASTQRPGRYNEQFF. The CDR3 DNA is TGTGCCAGCACCCAAAGACCGGGTCGCTACAATGAGCAGTTCTTC.

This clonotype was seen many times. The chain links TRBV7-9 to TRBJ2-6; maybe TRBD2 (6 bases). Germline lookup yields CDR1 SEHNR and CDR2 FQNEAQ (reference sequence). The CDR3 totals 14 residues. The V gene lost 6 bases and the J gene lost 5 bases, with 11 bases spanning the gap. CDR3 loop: CASRMEGWANVLTF. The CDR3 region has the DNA TGTGCCAGCAGGATGGAGGGGTGGGCCAACGTCCTGACTTTC. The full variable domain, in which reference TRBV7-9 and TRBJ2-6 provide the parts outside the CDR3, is DTGVSQNPRHKITKRGQNVTFRCDPISEHNRLYWYRQTLGQGPEFLTYFQNEAQLEKSRLLSDRFSAERPKGSFSTLEIQRTEQGDSAMYLCASRMEGWANVLTFGAGSRLTVL.

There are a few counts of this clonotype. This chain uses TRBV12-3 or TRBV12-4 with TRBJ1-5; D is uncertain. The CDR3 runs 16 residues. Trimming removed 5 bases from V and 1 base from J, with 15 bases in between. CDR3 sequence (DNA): TGTGCCAGCAGTCTAGGTGGATGGGTAAGCAATCAGCCCCAGCATTTT. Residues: CASSLGGWVSNQPQHF.

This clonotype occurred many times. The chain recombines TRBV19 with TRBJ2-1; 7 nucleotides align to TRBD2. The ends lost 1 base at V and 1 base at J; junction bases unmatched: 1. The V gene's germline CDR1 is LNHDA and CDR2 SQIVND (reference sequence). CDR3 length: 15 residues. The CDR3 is CASSIAGGSYNEQFF. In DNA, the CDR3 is TGTGCCAGTAGTATAGCGGGGGGTTCCTACAATGAGCAGTTCTTC.

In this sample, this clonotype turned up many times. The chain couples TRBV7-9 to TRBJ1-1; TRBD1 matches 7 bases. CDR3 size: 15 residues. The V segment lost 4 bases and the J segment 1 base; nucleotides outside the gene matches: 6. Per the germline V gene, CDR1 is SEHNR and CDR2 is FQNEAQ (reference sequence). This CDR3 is CASSYGQERNTEAFF. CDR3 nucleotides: TGTGCCAGCAGCTACGGACAGGAGAGGAACACTGAAGCTTTCTTT.

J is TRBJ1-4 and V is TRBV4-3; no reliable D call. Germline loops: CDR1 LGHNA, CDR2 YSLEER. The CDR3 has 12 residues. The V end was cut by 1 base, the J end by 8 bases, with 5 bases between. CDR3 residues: CASSQVGEKLFF. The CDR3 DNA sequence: TGCGCCAGCAGCCAAGTGGGGGAAAAACTGTTTTTT.

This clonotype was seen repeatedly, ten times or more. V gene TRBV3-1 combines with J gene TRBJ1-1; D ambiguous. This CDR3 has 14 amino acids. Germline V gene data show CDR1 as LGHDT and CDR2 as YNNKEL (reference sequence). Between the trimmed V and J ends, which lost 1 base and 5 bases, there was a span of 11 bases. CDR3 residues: CASSQALGITEAFF. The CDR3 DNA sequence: TGTGCCAGCAGCCAAGCCCTTGGGATAACTGAAGCTTTCTTT.

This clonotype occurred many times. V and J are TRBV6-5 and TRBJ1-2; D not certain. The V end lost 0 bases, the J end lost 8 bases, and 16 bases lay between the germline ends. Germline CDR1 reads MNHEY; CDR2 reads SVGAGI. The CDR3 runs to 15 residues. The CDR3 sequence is CASSYSGRRWGGYTF. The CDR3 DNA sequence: TGTGCCAGCAGTTACTCCGGCAGGAGATGGGGAGGCTACACCTTC.

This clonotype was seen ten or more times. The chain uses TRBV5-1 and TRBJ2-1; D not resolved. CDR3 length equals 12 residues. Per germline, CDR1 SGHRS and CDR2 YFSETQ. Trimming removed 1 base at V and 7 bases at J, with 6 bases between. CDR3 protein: CASSLNRNEQFF. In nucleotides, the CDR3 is TGCGCCAGCAGCTTGAATCGGAATGAGCAGTTCTTC. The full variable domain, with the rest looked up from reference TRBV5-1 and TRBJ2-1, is KAGVTQTPRYLIKTRGQQVTLSCSPISGHRSVSWYQQTPGQGLQFLFEYFSETQRNKGNFPGRFSGRQFSNSRSEMNVSTLELGDSALYLCASSLNRNEQFFGPGTRLTVL.

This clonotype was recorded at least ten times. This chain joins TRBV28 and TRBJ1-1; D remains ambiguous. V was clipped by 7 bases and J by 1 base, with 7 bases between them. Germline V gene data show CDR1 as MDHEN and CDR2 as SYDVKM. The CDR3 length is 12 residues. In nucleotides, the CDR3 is TGTGCCAGCACGCTTGGGAACACTGAAGCTTTCTTT. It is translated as CASTLGNTEAFF.

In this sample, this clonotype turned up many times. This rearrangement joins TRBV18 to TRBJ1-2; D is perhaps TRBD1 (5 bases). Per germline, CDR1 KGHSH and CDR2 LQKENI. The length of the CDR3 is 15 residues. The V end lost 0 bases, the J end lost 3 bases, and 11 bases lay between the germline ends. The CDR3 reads CASSPPAGRDYGYTF. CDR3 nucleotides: TGTGCCAGCTCACCACCGGCAGGGAGGGACTATGGCTACACCTTC.

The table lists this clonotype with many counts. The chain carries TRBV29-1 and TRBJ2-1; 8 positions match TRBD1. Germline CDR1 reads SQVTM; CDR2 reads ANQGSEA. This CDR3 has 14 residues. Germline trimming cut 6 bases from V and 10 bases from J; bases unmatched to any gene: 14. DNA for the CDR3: TGCAGCGTCGGCCGGGACAGGCAGTTTACAGAGCAGTTCTTC. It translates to CSVGRDRQFTEQFF.

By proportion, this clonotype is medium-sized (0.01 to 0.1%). In DNA, the CDR3 is TGTGCCAGCAGTTTTTCTGGGGCCAACGTCCTGACTTTC. Translation gives CASSFSGANVLTF. The chain combines TRBV12-3 or TRBV12-4 with TRBJ2-6; D gene ambiguous. This CDR3 comprises 13 residues. Trimming stripped 3 bases from V and 1 base from J, with 1 base between.

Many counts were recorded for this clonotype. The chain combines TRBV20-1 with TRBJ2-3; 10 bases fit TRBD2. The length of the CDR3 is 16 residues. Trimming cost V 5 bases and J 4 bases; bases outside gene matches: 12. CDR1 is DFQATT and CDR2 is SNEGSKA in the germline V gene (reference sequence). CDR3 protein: CSAELISGGMADTQYF. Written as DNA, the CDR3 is TGCAGTGCTGAATTAATTAGCGGGGGGATGGCAGATACGCAGTATTTT.

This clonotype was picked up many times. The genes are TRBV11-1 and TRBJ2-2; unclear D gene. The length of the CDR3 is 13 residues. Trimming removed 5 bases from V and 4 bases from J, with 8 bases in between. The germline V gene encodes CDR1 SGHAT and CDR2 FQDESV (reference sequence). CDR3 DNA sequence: TGTGCCAGCAGCCAGTGGTCCACCGGGGAGCTGTTTTTT. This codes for CASSQWSTGELFF.

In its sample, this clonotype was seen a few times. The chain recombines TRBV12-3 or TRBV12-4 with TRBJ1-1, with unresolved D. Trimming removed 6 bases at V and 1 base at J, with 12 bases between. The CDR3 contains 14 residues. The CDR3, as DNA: TGTGCCAGCAGCCGCAGAGATTCGAACACTGAAGCTTTCTTT. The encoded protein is CASSRRDSNTEAFF.

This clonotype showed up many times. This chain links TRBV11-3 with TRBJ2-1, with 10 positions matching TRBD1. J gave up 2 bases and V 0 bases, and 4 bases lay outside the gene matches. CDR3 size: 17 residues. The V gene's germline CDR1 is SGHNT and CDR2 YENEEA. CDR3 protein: CASSLDPGQGAYNEQFF. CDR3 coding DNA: TGTGCCAGCAGCTTAGACCCTGGACAGGGGGCCTACAATGAGCAGTTCTTC.